This entry concerns a single TCR beta chain. This clone counts as medium-sized (0.01 to 0.1%). The target of this receptor is not known. It has no much larger one-base neighbor in the sample; base qualities were not kept. The sample comes from a study of OX40 agonist ivuxolimab in advanced cancers. As for the study more broadly: The costimulatory receptor OX40 (CD134) was targeted by ivuxolimab, a fully human IgG2 agonistic monoclonal antibody. The dose-escalation cohort was about 87% male with a mean age of approximately 59 years, ranging from roughly 20 to 80. Of the approximately 54 patients in dose escalation, about 20 had hepatocellular carcinoma, some 15 had melanoma, 9 had renal cell carcinoma and 9 had head and neck cancer. Patients were allowed to have had prior anti-PD-1, anti-PD-L1 or anti-CTLA-4 therapy, and 40% to 45% of the dose-escalation patients had previously received checkpoint inhibitors. Peripheral TCRbeta sequencing was intended to test whether TCR sequence diversity was altered and clonal T-cell expansion was caused by ivuxolimab. The paper reports the monotherapy dose-escalation portion (N = 52 patients) of the phase I ivuxolimab trial. Partial responses occurred in three dose-escalation patients: two with cutaneous melanoma and one with hepatocellular carcinoma. Intravenous ivuxolimab was administered to patients every 2 weeks at six dose levels: 0.01, 0.1, 0.3, 1.5, 3 and 10 mg/kg.

The germline V gene encodes CDR1 PRHDT and CDR2 FYEKMQ (reference sequence). Cut back by 1 base and 4 bases, the V and J ends lie 10 bases apart. Including cysteine and phenylalanine, the CDR3 has 14 amino acids. The only DNA kept is the CDR3, 42 bases in frame from the first base. Genomic DNA was extracted from sorted cells for sequencing of the TCRbeta CDR3 region. The immunoSEQ Assay was used for sequencing of TCRbeta CDR3 regions. In TCRdb, the immuneACCESS table is reduced to in-frame sequences with V and J assigned. These tables do not hold every clone; where another copy was compared, an unresolved V gene accounts for under half, and the others remain unexplained. The sample table shows about 23,000 clones, and roughly 84% are seen once. Approximately 13% of the sample rests with the top ten. The paper as a whole reports these results and caveats: In the 0.1-3.0 mg/kg groups, partial responders were among the patients with the lowest normalized peripheral clonal expansion, particularly in CD8+ T cells. At doses from 0.1 to 3.0 mg/kg, clonal expansion was seen in both CD4+ and CD8+ blood T cells between baseline and week 6. After ivuxolimab, expanded clones were on average more numerous among CD8+ T cells than among CD4+ T cells. Low levels of normalized T-cell clonal expansion were also shown by some nonresponding patients. The antigen specificity of the clonally expanded peripheral T cells was not determined.

Patients with a history of autoimmune disease or receiving systemic immunosuppression were excluded from the trial. Peripheral blood for TCR sequencing was drawn from every dose cohort at baseline, at cycle 4 day 1 and at cycle 7 day 1. The samples were taken from a phase I, first-in-human, multicenter, open-label dose-escalation trial of ivuxolimab. Adults with locally advanced or metastatic melanoma, renal cell, hepatocellular, or head and neck squamous cell carcinoma were enrolled in the trial. Before TCR sequencing, CD4+ T cells and CD8+ T cells from peripheral blood were sorted into separate populations.

This clonotype originated in an adult with an advanced solid tumor such as melanoma, head and neck, liver or kidney cancer. The chain was built from TRBV13 and TRBJ1-2; the D gene is possibly TRBD1, with 6 bases matching. The source was CD4+ or CD8+ T cells sorted from blood, collected in a trial of the OX40 agonist ivuxolimab. The bases read TGTGCCAGCAGCTTAGAGGGGGACGCCTATGGCTACACCTTC. It codes for CASSLEGDAYGYTF.